A selection of T cell receptor beta chains follows, all from one sample in a study of long-term antiretroviral therapy in people with HIV. Some clones are missing from TCRdb's copy, which holds only in-frame ones; the method was immunoSEQ multiplex PCR. Here the sample spans just under 35,000 clones, approximately 81% being singletons. The starting material was unsorted PBMCs, obtained 2.8 years before starting antiretroviral therapy. These TCRs come from a woman aged 25-40 years with HIV. The CDR3 runs from the conserved cysteine through the conserved F or W. D genes are given only for firm matches. The listing skips clone size in some rows; elsewhere it reads once, few, many or a size class.

j_gene: TRBJ1-1; len: 10; v_gene: TRBV30; d_gene: .; abundance: once; CDR3aa: CACIGTEAFF; CDR3nt: TGTGCCTGTATAGGCACTGAAGCTTTCTTT
j_gene: TRBJ2-1; len: 14; v_gene: TRBV28; d_gene: TRBD2; abundance: .; CDR3aa: CASSTRRDYQEQFF; CDR3nt: TGTGCCAGCAGTACTCGCCGGGACTACCAAGAGCAGTTCTTC
j_gene: TRBJ2-3; len: 11; v_gene: TRBV19; d_gene: .; abundance: .; CDR3aa: CASSDSDTQYF; CDR3nt: TGTGCCAGTAGCGATTCTGATACGCAGTATTTT
j_gene: TRBJ1-1; len: 13; v_gene: TRBV18; d_gene: .; abundance: .; CDR3aa: CASSPPSGREAFF; CDR3nt: TGTGCCAGCTCACCACCGTCGGGCAGGGAAGCTTTCTTT
j_gene: TRBJ1-3; len: 11; v_gene: TRBV2; d_gene: .; abundance: .; CDR3aa: CASSAGNTIYF; CDR3nt: TGTGCCAGCAGCGCTGGAAACACCATATATTTT
j_gene: TRBJ1-2; len: 13; v_gene: TRBV27; d_gene: .; abundance: .; CDR3aa: CASSPSIVRGYTF; CDR3nt: TGTGCCAGCAGTCCCTCAATAGTGCGGGGCTACACCTTC
j_gene: TRBJ2-1; len: 18; v_gene: TRBV6-1; d_gene: .; abundance: .; CDR3aa: CASSEAMSLPGPNNEQFF; CDR3nt: TGTGCCAGCAGTGAAGCGATGTCGCTTCCGGGACCCAACAATGAGCAGTTCTTC
j_gene: TRBJ1-1; len: 12; v_gene: TRBV6-1; d_gene: TRBD1; abundance: .; CDR3aa: CASNPGQGEAFF; CDR3nt: TGTGCCAGCAATCCCGGACAGGGGGAAGCTTTCTTT
j_gene: TRBJ1-1; len: 15; v_gene: TRBV4-2; d_gene: .; abundance: medium-sized; CDR3aa: CASNHGIVMNTEAFF; CDR3nt: TGTGCCAGCAATCACGGCATAGTAATGAACACTGAAGCTTTCTTT
j_gene: TRBJ2-7; len: 15; v_gene: TRBV5-1; d_gene: .; abundance: .; CDR3aa: CASRLDTTKNYEQYF; CDR3nt: TGCGCCAGCAGACTGGACACAACCAAAAACTACGAGCAGTACTTC
j_gene: TRBJ2-2; len: 15; v_gene: TRBV7-3; d_gene: .; abundance: .; CDR3aa: CASSAGTQNTGELFF; CDR3nt: TGTGCCAGCAGCGCCGGGACACAGAACACCGGGGAGCTGTTTTTT
j_gene: TRBJ1-5; len: 14; v_gene: TRBV7-9; d_gene: .; abundance: .; CDR3aa: CASSSTGSHQPQHF; CDR3nt: TGTGCCAGCAGCTCCACAGGGAGCCATCAGCCCCAGCATTTT
j_gene: TRBJ2-5; len: 13; v_gene: TRBV11-3; d_gene: .; abundance: .; CDR3aa: CASSSGQSETQYF; CDR3nt: TGTGCCAGCAGCTCCGGACAGTCGGAGACCCAGTACTTC
j_gene: TRBJ2-1; len: 15; v_gene: TRBV2; d_gene: .; abundance: .; CDR3aa: CASSAGLTGLNEQFF; CDR3nt: TGTGCCAGCAGCGCCGGACTAACGGGGCTCAATGAGCAGTTCTTC
j_gene: TRBJ1-3; len: 18; v_gene: TRBV7-2; d_gene: TRBD1; abundance: .; CDR3aa: CASSLVAGQGSTGNTIYF; CDR3nt: TGTGCCAGCAGCTTAGTCGCTGGACAGGGTTCGACTGGAAACACCATATATTTT
j_gene: TRBJ1-1; len: 14; v_gene: TRBV2; d_gene: .; abundance: .; CDR3aa: CASSGDFKGAEAFF; CDR3nt: TGTGCCAGCAGTGGGGATTTTAAGGGGGCTGAAGCTTTCTTT
j_gene: TRBJ2-1; len: 15; v_gene: TRBV6-1; d_gene: .; abundance: .; CDR3aa: CASSSYTQGRDEQFF; CDR3nt: TGTGCCAGCAGTTCCTATACACAGGGAAGGGATGAGCAGTTCTTC
j_gene: TRBJ2-3; len: 15; v_gene: TRBV6-1; d_gene: TRBD2; abundance: .; CDR3aa: CASSDLAGGTDTQYF; CDR3nt: TGTGCCAGCAGTGACCTAGCGGGGGGCACAGATACGCAGTATTTT
j_gene: TRBJ2-3; len: 11; v_gene: TRBV20-1; d_gene: .; abundance: .; CDR3aa: CSATSGDTQYF; CDR3nt: TGCAGTGCCACGTCGGGAGATACGCAGTATTTT
j_gene: TRBJ1-4; len: 13; v_gene: TRBV7-2; d_gene: .; abundance: .; CDR3aa: CASSQGLLEKLFF; CDR3nt: TGTGCCAGCAGCCAGGGACTCTTGGAAAAACTGTTTTTT
j_gene: TRBJ2-6; len: 13; v_gene: TRBV27; d_gene: .; abundance: .; CDR3aa: CASRTPGANVLTF; CDR3nt: TGTGCCAGCAGGACCCCTGGGGCCAACGTCCTGACTTTC
j_gene: TRBJ1-2; len: 12; v_gene: TRBV5-6; d_gene: .; abundance: .; CDR3aa: CASSSGTSGYTF; CDR3nt: TGTGCCAGCAGCTCCGGGACGAGTGGCTACACCTTC